The 26 T cell receptor beta chains below all came from one sample that was sequenced in a study of CD8 T cells in ankylosing spondylitis. Study observations and caveats: For ankylosing spondylitis blood, a TCR beta motif of eight or nine highly homologous variants appeared characteristic.

For these receptors, no antigen is known. TCRdb recomputed calls from the 5' RACE reads with MiXCR, one row per CDR3 protein. The table has some 140,000 distinct CDR3 sequences, roughly 18% seen once. Material: blood, either unsorted or a sorted T cell fraction (not recorded which). These receptor sequences come from a male donor with ankylosing spondylitis.

V usage is TRBV12-3 or TRBV12-4 and J usage is TRBJ1-1; D gene ambiguous. The CDR3 covers 16 residues. Deletions cut 5 bases from V and 1 base from J, with 17 bases between. The CDR3 nucleotides read TGTGCCAGCAGTCATTTTTTATTGACCGCGAACACTGAAGCTTTCTTT. Translated, it gives CASSHFLLTANTEAFF.

The chain carries TRBV5-1 and TRBJ2-1; 12 bases agree with TRBD2. This CDR3 region has 17 residues. Per the germline V gene, CDR1 is SGHRS and CDR2 is YFSETQ. The junction had 7 bases not matched to a gene; V was cut back by 0 bases and J by 6 bases. CDR3 region: CASSLDWLAGGANEQFF. CDR3 nucleotide sequence: TGCGCCAGCAGCTTGGACTGGCTAGCGGGAGGGGCCAATGAGCAGTTCTTC.

This chain links TRBV21-1 with TRBJ2-7; TRBD1, the table's D call, was not compared with the DNA. TRBV21-1 corresponds to a pseudogene. This CDR3 spans 16 amino acids. CDR3 coding DNA: TGTGCCAGCAGCAAAGCGCGGACAGCTAGCTCCTACGAGCAGTACTTC. It is translated as CASSKARTASSYEQYF.

The gene calls are TRBV27 and TRBJ2-3; 11 positions agree with TRBD2. The CDR3 is 14 residues long. Losses at the gene ends were 7 bases for V and 5 bases for J; bases not matched to a gene: 5. Germline V gene data show CDR1 as MNHEY and CDR2 as SMNVEV (reference sequence). The CDR3 DNA is TGTGCCAGCAATGGAGGACTAGCGGGAGATACGCAGTATTTT. Its protein product is CASNGGLAGDTQYF.

The chain combines TRBV7-9 with TRBJ2-7; no firm D call. Trimming took off 5 bases at V and 2 bases at J, with 10 bases between the two ends. Germline CDR1 SEHNR, CDR2 FQNEAQ (reference sequence). The CDR3 contains 13 residues. CDR3 in DNA: TGTGCCAGCAGCCTAGAACTAACCTACGAGCAGTACTTC. Amino acids: CASSLELTYEQYF.

The chain combines TRBV20-1 with TRBJ1-5; D not certain. Per the germline V gene, CDR1 is DFQATT and CDR2 is SNEGSKA (reference sequence). The length of the CDR3 is 13 residues. V lost 6 bases, J lost 6 bases, and 15 bases lay in between. The CDR3 region is CSALEIGSQPQHF. The CDR3 DNA sequence: TGCAGTGCCCTTGAGATTGGGAGTCAGCCCCAGCATTTT.

In this sample, this clonotype turned up many times. The rearrangement links TRBV4-1 to TRBJ1-1; 11 bases are shared with TRBD1. Germline CDR1 MGHRA, CDR2 YSYEKL. The V gene end was trimmed by 2 bases and the J gene end by 6 bases; junction bases not matched to a gene: 11. This CDR3 has 17 amino acids. The CDR3: CASSQSPLGQGVSEAFF. The CDR3 DNA reads as TGCGCCAGCAGCCAATCTCCCTTGGGACAGGGGGTATCTGAAGCTTTCTTT.

The chain employs TRBV7-2 and TRBJ1-6; 8 nucleotides line up with TRBD1. V was clipped by 6 bases and J by 7 bases; unmatched bases: 2. Germline V gene data show CDR1 as SGHTA and CDR2 as FQGNSA. This CDR3 is 13 amino acids long. The CDR3 bases are TGTGCCAGCAGTAGGGACAGGAATTCACCCCTCCACTTT. Protein product: CASSRDRNSPLHF.

The CDR3 bases are TGTGCCAGCAGCCCCCAGGTAGCGGGAGAGTGGGATACGCAGTATTTT. It codes for CASSPQVAGEWDTQYF. The V gene is TRBV7-9, the J gene TRBJ2-3; 9 bases are shared with TRBD2. The ends lost 5 bases at V and 6 bases at J; junction bases unmatched: 12. Germline CDR1 SEHNR, CDR2 FQNEAQ (reference sequence). The CDR3 has 16 amino acids.

J is TRBJ2-7 and V is TRBV27, with D perhaps matching TRBD2 (6 bases). V lost 6 bases to trimming and J lost 1 base, with 10 bases between them. The CDR3 runs 13 residues. From germline, CDR1 is MNHEY and CDR2 SMNVEV (reference sequence). CDR3 in amino acids: CASRTRGSYEQYF. The CDR3 nucleotides are TGTGCCAGCAGGACCCGGGGGTCCTACGAGCAGTACTTC.

The rearrangement uses TRBV4-2 and TRBJ2-3; D uncertain. The V gene lost 0 bases and the J gene lost 4 bases, with 5 bases spanning the gap. Per germline, CDR1 LGHNA and CDR2 YNFKEQ. The CDR3 has 13 amino acids. CDR3 in DNA: TGTGCCAGCAGCCAAGATAGACCAGATACGCAGTATTTT. Encoded protein: CASSQDRPDTQYF.

This clonotype was observed a handful of times. The DNA is left out, because the CDR3 cannot be placed on it with certainty; the CDR3 is given as TCRdb lists it. The V and J genes are TRBV7-8 and TRBJ2-2; TRBD1, as called in the table, went unchecked against the DNA. With termini counted, the CDR3 has 15 amino acids. Germline CDR1 and CDR2: SGHVS and FQNEAQ. The CDR3 loop reads CASSRRDRRPGSCFF.

V and J are TRBV15 and TRBJ1-2, with D perhaps TRBD1 (5 bases). CDR1 LNHNV and CDR2 YYDKDF come from the germline V gene (reference sequence). The CDR3 contains 17 residues. V was trimmed by 1 base and J by 1 base, leaving 16 bases between them. The CDR3 DNA reads TGTGCCACCAGCAGAGTATTCAGGGTCCTCTTTAACTATGGCTACACCTTC. It translates to CATSRVFRVLFNYGYTF.

The CDR3 protein is CASSQVNLNQPQHF. CDR3 DNA sequence: TGCGCCAGCAGCCAAGTGAACCTTAATCAGCCCCAGCATTTT. V gene TRBV4-1 combines with J gene TRBJ1-5; no firm D call. V lost 1 base and J 4 bases, leaving 8 bases between the germline ends. The CDR3 is 14 residues long. Germline CDR1 reads MGHRA; CDR2 reads YSYEKL.

The table lists this clonotype with a few counts. The rearrangement links TRBV29-1 to TRBJ2-7, with D perhaps TRBD2 (6 bases). V lost 4 bases and J 4 bases, leaving 14 bases between the germline ends. Germline values: CDR1 SQVTM, CDR2 ANQGSEA. This CDR3 region has 13 residues. This CDR3 is CSVGGALSYEQYF. As DNA, the CDR3 is TGCAGCGTTGGCGGGGCCCTTTCGTACGAGCAGTACTTC.

This clonotype was found once. V and J are TRBV19 and TRBJ1-4; D uncertain. This CDR3 contains 14 residues. Between the trimmed V and J ends, which lost 5 bases and 6 bases, there was a span of 13 bases. Germline V gives CDR1 LNHDA, CDR2 SQIVND (reference sequence). The CDR3 is CASSWPLGDEKLFF. CDR3 in DNA: TGTGCCAGTAGTTGGCCCCTCGGAGATGAAAAACTGTTTTTT. Based on the CDR3 plus reference TRBV19 and TRBJ1-4, the full variable domain is DGGITQSPKYLFRKEGQNVTLSCEQNLNHDAMYWYRQDPGQGLRLIYYSQIVNDFQKGDIAEGYSVSREKKESFPLTVTSAQKNPTAFYLCASSWPLGDEKLFFGSGTQLSVL.

V is TRBV6-1 and J is TRBJ1-2; 8 bases fit TRBD1. Looked up from germline, CDR1 is MNHNS and CDR2 is SASEGT. The V gene end was trimmed by 4 bases and the J gene end by 3 bases; junction bases not matched to a gene: 7. The CDR3 is 15 amino acids. CDR3 nucleotides: TGTGCCAGCAGTGCCTCCGGGACAGGAGACTATGGCTACACCTTC. Its protein is CASSASGTGDYGYTF.

This clonotype appeared a few times. This chain links TRBV6-5 with TRBJ2-7, with 8 positions matching TRBD1. CDR3 length equals 17 residues. V dropped 0 bases and J dropped 4; count of bases not matched to a gene: 11. Germline CDR1 and CDR2: MNHEY and SVGAGI. In DNA, the CDR3 is TGTGCCAGCAGTTACTCCAGGGGGCGCGGGGAAGAATACGAGCAGTACTTC. It translates to CASSYSRGRGEEYEQYF.

This clonotype was detected a few times. V is TRBV7-6 and J is TRBJ2-7; D is uncertain. Trimming took off 2 bases at V and 3 bases at J, with 8 bases between the two ends. The germline V gene has CDR1 SGHVS and CDR2 FNYEAQ. CDR3 length equals 13 residues. The CDR3 bases are TGTGCCAGCAGCTTATTCATCAGCTACGAGCAGTACTTC. Amino acids: CASSLFISYEQYF.

This chain links TRBV7-6 with TRBJ2-1; D is unclear. There are 13 residues in the CDR3. Between the trimmed V and J ends, which lost 9 bases and 0 bases, there was a span of 9 bases. Per the germline V gene, CDR1 is SGHVS and CDR2 is FNYEAQ. CDR3: CASAQSSYNEQFF. The DNA of the CDR3 is TGTGCCAGTGCACAGAGCTCCTACAATGAGCAGTTCTTC.

CDR3 in amino acids: CASSEHTGSIGELFF. CDR3 in DNA: TGTGCCAGCAGTGAACACACAGGAAGTATCGGGGAGCTGTTTTTT. This chain joins TRBV6-1 and TRBJ2-2; tentative D call: TRBD1 (5 bases). V lost 2 bases, J lost 7 bases, and 14 bases lay in between. Per the germline V gene, CDR1 is MNHNS and CDR2 is SASEGT. The CDR3 is 15 amino acids.

Only a few counts were recorded for this clonotype. This chain connects TRBV27 to TRBJ2-3; 8 nucleotides agree with TRBD2. This CDR3 spans 13 amino acids. Germline-derived CDR1 and CDR2 are MNHEY and SMNVEV (reference sequence). The junction had 7 bases not matched to a gene; V was cut back by 10 bases and J by 4 bases. The CDR3 coding sequence is TGTGCCATCCGGGGGGGGTTAGCAGATACGCAGTATTTT. Its protein product is CAIRGGLADTQYF.

The chain recombines TRBV20-1 with TRBJ2-2; D perhaps matches TRBD2 (5 bases). The length of the CDR3 is 13 residues. CDR1 is DFQATT, CDR2 SNEGSKA, per germline (reference sequence). The CDR3 coding sequence is TGCAGCCTGGAAGGGCCGGGGACCGGGGAGCTGTTTTTT. It specifies CSLEGPGTGELFF.

The chain carries TRBV5-1 and TRBJ2-7, with a possible D match to TRBD2 (5 bases). The V gene's germline CDR1 is SGHRS and CDR2 YFSETQ. V gave up 0 bases and J gave up 7 bases, with 20 bases separating them. The CDR3 has 16 residues. Here the CDR3 reads CASSLAVRTRSGEQYF. The DNA for the CDR3 is TGCGCCAGCAGCTTGGCCGTCCGGACCCGATCGGGGGAGCAGTACTTC.

This clonotype was seen a handful of times. J is TRBJ1-4 and V is TRBV4-1; D call uncertain. Trimming removed 1 base from V and 0 bases from J, with 12 bases in between. The CDR3 extends over 17 amino acids. Germline loops: CDR1 MGHRA, CDR2 YSYEKL. CDR3 sequence: CASSQVSVGATNEKLFF. Written as DNA, the CDR3 is TGCGCCAGCAGCCAAGTGTCCGTGGGAGCAACTAATGAAAAACTGTTTTTT.

A remark on this clonotype: Mismatch with germline at one junction end may stem from a read error. The V call is TRBV4-1, the J call TRBJ1-4, with D uncertain. The CDR3 totals 14 residues. In germline, CDR1 is MGHRA, CDR2 YSYEKL. Here the CDR3 reads CASSLRGTNERLFF. The CDR3 DNA reads TGCGCCAGCAGCCTCCGGGGAACTAATGAAAGACTGTTTTTT.